The present TCR beta chain was sequenced within a study of blood T cells in healthy people across ages. Findings of the study overall: Age showed a roughly linear inverse relationship with TCR beta diversity per million T cells.

Using a J-beta primer mix together with a sample-barcoded 5' primer, a second PCR was run for roughly 6 to 11 cycles. A minimum of 2.5 million CDR3-containing paired-end reads was obtained for each sample. TCRdb fed the 5' RACE reads into MiXCR, producing one record per CDR3 protein. This sample yields 1.5 million or so distinct CDR3 sequences, of which around 42% are seen a single time; 7.9% belongs to the top ten. This clonotype was observed many times. What it binds is not known. This CDR3 has 13 amino acids. Trimming removed 10 bases from V and 3 bases from J, with 16 bases in between. The germline gives CDR1 MNHEY, CDR2 SVGAGI.

This rearrangement joins TRBV6-5 to TRBJ2-7; D not certain. Sequenced sample: blood. This TCR derives from a woman aged 18-29 years in good health. The CDR3 is CATSPKWGYEQYF. CDR3 sequence (DNA): TGTGCCACCTCTCCCAAGTGGGGCTACGAGCAGTACTTC.